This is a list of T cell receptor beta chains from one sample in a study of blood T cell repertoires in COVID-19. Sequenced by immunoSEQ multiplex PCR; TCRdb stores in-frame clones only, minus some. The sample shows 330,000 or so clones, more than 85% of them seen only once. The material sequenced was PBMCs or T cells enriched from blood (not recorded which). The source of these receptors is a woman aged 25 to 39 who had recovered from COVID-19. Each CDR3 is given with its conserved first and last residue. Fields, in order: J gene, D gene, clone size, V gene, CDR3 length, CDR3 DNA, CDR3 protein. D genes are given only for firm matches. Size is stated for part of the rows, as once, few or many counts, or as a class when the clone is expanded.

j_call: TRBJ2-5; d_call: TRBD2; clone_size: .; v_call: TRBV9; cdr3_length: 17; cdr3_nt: TGTGCCAGCAGCGCAGGACTAGCGGAGTCTTATCAAGAGACCCAGTACTTC; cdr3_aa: CASSAGLAESYQETQYF
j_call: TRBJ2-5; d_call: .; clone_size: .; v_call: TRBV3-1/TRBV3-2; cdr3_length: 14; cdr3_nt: TGTGCCAGCAGCCAACTTTTGTCCGCAGGTTCCCAGTACTTC; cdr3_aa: CASSQLLSAGSQYF
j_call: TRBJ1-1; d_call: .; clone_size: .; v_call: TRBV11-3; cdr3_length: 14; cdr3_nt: TGTGCCAGCAGCGAAGGGGCCCGGAACACTGAAGCTTTCTTT; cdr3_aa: CASSEGARNTEAFF
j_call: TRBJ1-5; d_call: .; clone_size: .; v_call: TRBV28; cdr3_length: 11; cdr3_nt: TGTGCCAGCAGCTCACAACAGCCCCAGCATTTT; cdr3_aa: CASSSQQPQHF
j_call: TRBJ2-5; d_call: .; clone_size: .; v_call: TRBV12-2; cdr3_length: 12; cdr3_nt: TGTGCAAGTACTAGCGTACAAGAGACCCAGTACTTC; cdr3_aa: CASTSVQETQYF
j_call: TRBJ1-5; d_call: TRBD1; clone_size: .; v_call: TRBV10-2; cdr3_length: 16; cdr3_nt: TGCGCCAGCAGGGCCACAGGGGGCTGGGGCAATCAGCCCCAGCATTTT; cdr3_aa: CASRATGGWGNQPQHF
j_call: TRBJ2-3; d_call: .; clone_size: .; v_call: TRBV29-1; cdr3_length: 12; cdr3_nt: TGCAGCGTTGACAAAAGCACAGATACGCAGTATTTT; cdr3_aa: CSVDKSTDTQYF
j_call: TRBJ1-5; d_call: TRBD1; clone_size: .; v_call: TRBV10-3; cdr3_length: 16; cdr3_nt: TGTGCCATCAGTGAGTCTGCGTCAGGGGGTGATCAGCCCCAGCATTTT; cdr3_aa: CAISESASGGDQPQHF
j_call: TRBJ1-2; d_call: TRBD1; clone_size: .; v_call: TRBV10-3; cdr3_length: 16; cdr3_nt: TGTGCCATCAGTGTTGCGGGGGACAGGGTCGTCTATGGCTACACCTTC; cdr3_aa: CAISVAGDRVVYGYTF
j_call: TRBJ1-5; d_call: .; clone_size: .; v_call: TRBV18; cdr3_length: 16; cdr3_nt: TGTGCCAGCTCACCACAGGGGGAGGGACCCAATCAGCCCCAGCATTTT; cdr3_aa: CASSPQGEGPNQPQHF
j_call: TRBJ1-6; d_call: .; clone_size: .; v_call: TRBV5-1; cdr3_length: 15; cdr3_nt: TGCGCCAGCAGCTTCGAGCCCTCCTATAATTCACCCCTCCACTTT; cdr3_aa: CASSFEPSYNSPLHF
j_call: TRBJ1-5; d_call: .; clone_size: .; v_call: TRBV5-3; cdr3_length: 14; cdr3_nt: TGTGCCAGAAGCTTAACAGGGCCGGCGGGGCCCCAGCATTTT; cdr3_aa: CARSLTGPAGPQHF
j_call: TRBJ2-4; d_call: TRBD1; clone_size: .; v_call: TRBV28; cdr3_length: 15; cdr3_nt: TGTGCCAGCAGTACCGGGACAGTTAACAAAAACATTCAGTACTTC; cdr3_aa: CASSTGTVNKNIQYF
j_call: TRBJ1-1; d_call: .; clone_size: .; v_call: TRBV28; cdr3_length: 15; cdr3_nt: TGTGCCAGCAGTCCCCCCGCGCGGCAGAACACTGAAGCTTTCTTT; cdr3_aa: CASSPPARQNTEAFF
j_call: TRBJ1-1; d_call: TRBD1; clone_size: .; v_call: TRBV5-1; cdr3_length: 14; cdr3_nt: TGCGCCAGCAGCCACGGACAGGGGGGAACTGAAGCTTTCTTT; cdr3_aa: CASSHGQGGTEAFF
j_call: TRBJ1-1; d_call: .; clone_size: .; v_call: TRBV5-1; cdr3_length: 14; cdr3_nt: TGCGCCAGCAGCTTACAGCCCATGAACACTGAAGCTTTCTTT; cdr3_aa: CASSLQPMNTEAFF
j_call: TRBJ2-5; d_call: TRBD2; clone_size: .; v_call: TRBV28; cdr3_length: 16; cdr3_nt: TGTGCCAGCAGTCCTCCGGGACTAGCGGGAGCAGAGACCCAGTACTTC; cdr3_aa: CASSPPGLAGAETQYF
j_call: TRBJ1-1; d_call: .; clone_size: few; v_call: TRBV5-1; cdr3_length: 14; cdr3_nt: TGCGCCAGCAGCTTGGCGGTTTTTAACACTGAAGCTTTCTTT; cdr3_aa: CASSLAVFNTEAFF
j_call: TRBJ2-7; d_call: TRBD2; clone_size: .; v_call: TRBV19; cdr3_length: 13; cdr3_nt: TGTGCCAGTAGTGGGACTAGCGTGGCCGAGCAGTACTTC; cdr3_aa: CASSGTSVAEQYF
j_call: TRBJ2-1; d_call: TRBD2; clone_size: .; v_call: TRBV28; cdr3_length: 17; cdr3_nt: TGTGCCAGCAGTTTAAGAGCTTGGCGGGAGGTCGCCGATGAGCAGTTCTTC; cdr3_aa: CASSLRAWREVADEQFF
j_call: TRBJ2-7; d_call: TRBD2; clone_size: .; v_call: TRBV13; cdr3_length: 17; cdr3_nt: TGTGCCAGCAGCACCGCATTCTCTAGCGGGGCCTCCTACGAGCAGTACTTC; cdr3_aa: CASSTAFSSGASYEQYF
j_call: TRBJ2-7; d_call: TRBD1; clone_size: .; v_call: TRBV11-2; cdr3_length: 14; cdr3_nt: TGTGCCAGCAGCTTTCGACAGGGGATGAACGAGCAGTACTTC; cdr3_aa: CASSFRQGMNEQYF
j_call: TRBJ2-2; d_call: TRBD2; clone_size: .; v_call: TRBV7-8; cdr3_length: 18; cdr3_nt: TGTGCCAGCAGCGGGCGGAGGACTAGCGGGGATAACACCGGGGAGCTGTTTTTT; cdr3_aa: CASSGRRTSGDNTGELFF
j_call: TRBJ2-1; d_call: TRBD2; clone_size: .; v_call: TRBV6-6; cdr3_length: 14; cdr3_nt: TGTGCCAGCAGGGGACTAGTGGACTACAATGAGCAGTTCTTC; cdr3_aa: CASRGLVDYNEQFF
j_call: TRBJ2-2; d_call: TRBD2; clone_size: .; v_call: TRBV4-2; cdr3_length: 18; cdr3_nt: TGTGCCAGCAGCCAAGACGTGGTAGGGACTAGGAACACCGGGGAGCTGTTTTTT; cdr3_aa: CASSQDVVGTRNTGELFF
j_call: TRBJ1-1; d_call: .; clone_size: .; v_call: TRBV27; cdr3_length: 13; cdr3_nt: TGTGCCAGCAGTTCACCAGGGTTCACTGAAGCTTTCTTT; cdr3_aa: CASSSPGFTEAFF
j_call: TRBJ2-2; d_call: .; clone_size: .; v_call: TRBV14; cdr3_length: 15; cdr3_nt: TGTGCCAGCAGCCAAGCGCGGCGTGGCGCCGGGGAGCTGTTTTTT; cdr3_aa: CASSQARRGAGELFF
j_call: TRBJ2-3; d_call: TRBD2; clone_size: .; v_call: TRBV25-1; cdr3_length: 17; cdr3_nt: TGTGCCAGCAGTGTAGCGGGAGCCCCCGTAACCACAGATACGCAGTATTTT; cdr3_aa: CASSVAGAPVTTDTQYF
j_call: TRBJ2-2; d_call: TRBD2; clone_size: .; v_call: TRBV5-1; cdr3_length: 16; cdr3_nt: TGCGCCAGCAGCTTGGTTCCGGGAGGGGGTACCGGGGAGCTGTTTTTT; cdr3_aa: CASSLVPGGGTGELFF
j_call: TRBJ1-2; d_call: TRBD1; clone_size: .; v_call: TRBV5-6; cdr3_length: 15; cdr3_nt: TGTGCCAGCAGCTTGGATTATACAGGGGACTATGGCTACACCTTC; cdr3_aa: CASSLDYTGDYGYTF
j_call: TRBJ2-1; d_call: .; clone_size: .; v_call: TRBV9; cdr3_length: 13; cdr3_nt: TGTGCCAGCAGCGGCGGGCTCTACAATGAGCAGTTCTTC; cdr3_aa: CASSGGLYNEQFF
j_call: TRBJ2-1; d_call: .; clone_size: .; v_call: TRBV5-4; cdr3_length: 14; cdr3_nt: TGTGCCACCCGGGACTCTAATACCTACAATGAGCAGTTCTTC; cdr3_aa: CATRDSNTYNEQFF
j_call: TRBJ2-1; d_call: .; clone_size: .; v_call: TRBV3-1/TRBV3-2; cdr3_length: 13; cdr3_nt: TGTGCCAGCAGCCAAGTGGGTGGAGATGTGGAGTTCTTC; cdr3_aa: CASSQVGGDVEFF
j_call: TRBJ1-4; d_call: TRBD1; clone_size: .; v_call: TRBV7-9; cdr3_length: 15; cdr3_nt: TGTGCCAGCAGCTTACAAGGGACAGGGAAAGAAAAACTGTTTTTT; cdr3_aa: CASSLQGTGKEKLFF
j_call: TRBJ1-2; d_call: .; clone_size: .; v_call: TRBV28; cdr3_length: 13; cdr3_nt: TGTGCCAGCATCGGGGGGCGAGACTATGGCTACACCTTC; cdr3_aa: CASIGGRDYGYTF
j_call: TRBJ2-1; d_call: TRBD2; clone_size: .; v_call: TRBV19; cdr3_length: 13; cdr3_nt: TGTGCCACCCGCGGGAGGGCCCTGGGTGAGCAGTTCTTC; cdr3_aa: CATRGRALGEQFF
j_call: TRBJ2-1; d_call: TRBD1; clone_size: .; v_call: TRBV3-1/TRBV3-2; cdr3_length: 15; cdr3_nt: TGTGCCAGCAGCTTTGGGAGACAGGGGATCCATGAGCAGTTCTTC; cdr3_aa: CASSFGRQGIHEQFF
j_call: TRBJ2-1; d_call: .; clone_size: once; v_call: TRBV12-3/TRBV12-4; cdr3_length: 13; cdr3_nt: TGTGCCAGCAGCGCGCGTTTGGTCAATGAGCAGTTCTTC; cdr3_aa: CASSARLVNEQFF
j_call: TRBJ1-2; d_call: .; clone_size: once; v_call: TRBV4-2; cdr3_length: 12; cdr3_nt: TGTGCCAGCAGCCATGAGCCGTATGGCTACACCTTC; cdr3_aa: CASSHEPYGYTF
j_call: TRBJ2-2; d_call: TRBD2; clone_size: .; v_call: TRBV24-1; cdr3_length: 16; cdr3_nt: TGTGCCACCAGTGACCCCTCGGGGGGTTACACCGGGGAGCTGTTTTTT; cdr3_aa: CATSDPSGGYTGELFF
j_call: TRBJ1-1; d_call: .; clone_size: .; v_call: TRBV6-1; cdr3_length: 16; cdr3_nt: TGTGCCAGCAGTGAAGTTTGGTCGCCCGGGAACACTGAAGCTTTCTTT; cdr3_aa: CASSEVWSPGNTEAFF
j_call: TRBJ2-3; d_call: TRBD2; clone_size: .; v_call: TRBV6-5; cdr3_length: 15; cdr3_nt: TGTGCCAGCACACTTGAGCGGGGGGGCACAGATACGCAGTATTTT; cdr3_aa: CASTLERGGTDTQYF
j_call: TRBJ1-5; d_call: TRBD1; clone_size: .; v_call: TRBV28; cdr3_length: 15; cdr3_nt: TGTGCCAGCAGTTGGGGGACAGGGAAGAATCAGCCCCAGCATTTT; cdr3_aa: CASSWGTGKNQPQHF
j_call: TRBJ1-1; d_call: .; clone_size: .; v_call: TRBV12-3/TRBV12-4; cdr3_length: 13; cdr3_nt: TGTGCCAGCAGTTTGAGGGCAACGACTGAAGCTTTCTTT; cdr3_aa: CASSLRATTEAFF
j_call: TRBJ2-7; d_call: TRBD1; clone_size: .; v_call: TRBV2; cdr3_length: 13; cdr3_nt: TGTGCCAGCAGTGGGACAGGGGGGCGGGAGCAGTACTTC; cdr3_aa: CASSGTGGREQYF
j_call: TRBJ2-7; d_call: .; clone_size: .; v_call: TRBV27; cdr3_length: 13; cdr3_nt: TGTGCCAGCAGTTTGGCACCCTCCTACGAGCAGTACTTC; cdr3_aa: CASSLAPSYEQYF
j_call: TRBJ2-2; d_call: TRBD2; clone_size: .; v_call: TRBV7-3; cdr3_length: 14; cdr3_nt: TGTGCCAGCAGCAGCGGGGGGAGCCGGAGGGAGCTGTTTTTT; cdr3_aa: CASSSGGSRRELFF
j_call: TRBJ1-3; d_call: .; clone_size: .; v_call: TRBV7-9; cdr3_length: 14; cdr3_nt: TGTGCCGGTAGGAAAGGGAGCTCTGGAAACACCATATATTTT; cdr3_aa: CAGRKGSSGNTIYF
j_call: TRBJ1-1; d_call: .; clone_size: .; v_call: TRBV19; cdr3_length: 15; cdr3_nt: TGTGCCAGTAGTATAGGGGAGGTTTTGAACACTGAAGCTTTCTTT; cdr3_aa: CASSIGEVLNTEAFF
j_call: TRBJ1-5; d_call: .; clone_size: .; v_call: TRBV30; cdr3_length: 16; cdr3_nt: TGTGCCTGGAGTGTACGGGGGGCGGTGGGCAATCAGCCCCAGCATTTT; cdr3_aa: CAWSVRGAVGNQPQHF
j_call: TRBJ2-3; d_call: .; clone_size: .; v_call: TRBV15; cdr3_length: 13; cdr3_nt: TGTGCCACCAGCAGAGAATACACAGATACGCAGTATTTT; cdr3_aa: CATSREYTDTQYF
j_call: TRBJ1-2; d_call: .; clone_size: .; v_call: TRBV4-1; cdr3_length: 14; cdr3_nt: TGCGCCAGCAGCCAAGCCGGGACTAACTATGGCTACACCTTC; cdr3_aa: CASSQAGTNYGYTF
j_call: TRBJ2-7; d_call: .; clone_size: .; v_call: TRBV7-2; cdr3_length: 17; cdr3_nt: TGTGCCAGCAGCTTATTTGAACAGGGGGGGTTACCCTACGAGCAGTACTTC; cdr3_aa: CASSLFEQGGLPYEQYF
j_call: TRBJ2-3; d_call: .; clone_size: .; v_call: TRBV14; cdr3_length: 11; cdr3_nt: TGTGCCAGCAGCCTCCAGGGTACGCAGTATTTT; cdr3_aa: CASSLQGTQYF
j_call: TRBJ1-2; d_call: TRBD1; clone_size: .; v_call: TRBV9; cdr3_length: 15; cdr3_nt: TGTGCCAGCAGCGAAGGACAGGGGCGTCACTATGGCTACACCTTC; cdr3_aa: CASSEGQGRHYGYTF
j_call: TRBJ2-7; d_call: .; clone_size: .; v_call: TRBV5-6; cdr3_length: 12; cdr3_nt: TGTGCCAGCAGCTTAGCATCTTGGGAGCAGTACTTC; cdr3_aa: CASSLASWEQYF
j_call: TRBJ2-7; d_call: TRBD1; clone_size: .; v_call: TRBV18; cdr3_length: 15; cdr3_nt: TGTGCCAGCTCACCTCCGGACAGGGGGTCCTACGAGCAGTACTTC; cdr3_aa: CASSPPDRGSYEQYF
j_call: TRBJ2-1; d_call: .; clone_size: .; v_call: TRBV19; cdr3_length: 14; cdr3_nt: TGTGCCAGTAGTATTCTCCAATCCGGGGAGGAGCAGTTCTTC; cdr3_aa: CASSILQSGEEQFF
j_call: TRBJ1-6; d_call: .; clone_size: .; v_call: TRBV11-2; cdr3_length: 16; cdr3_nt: TGTGCCAGCAGCTTAGGAGGGGGAAGGCAGAATTCACCCCTCCACTTT; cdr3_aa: CASSLGGGRQNSPLHF